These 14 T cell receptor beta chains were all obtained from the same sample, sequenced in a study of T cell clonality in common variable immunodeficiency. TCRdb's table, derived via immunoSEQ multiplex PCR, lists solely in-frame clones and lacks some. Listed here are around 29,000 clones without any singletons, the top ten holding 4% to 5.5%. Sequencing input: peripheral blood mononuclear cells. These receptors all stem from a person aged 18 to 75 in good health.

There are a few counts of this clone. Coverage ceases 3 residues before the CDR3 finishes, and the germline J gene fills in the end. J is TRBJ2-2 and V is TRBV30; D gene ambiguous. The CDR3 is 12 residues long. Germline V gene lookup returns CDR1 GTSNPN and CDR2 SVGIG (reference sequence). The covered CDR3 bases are TGTGCCTGGATGAATCCAGGCTCACCG. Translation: CAWMNPGSP. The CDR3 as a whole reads CAWMNPGSPLFF.

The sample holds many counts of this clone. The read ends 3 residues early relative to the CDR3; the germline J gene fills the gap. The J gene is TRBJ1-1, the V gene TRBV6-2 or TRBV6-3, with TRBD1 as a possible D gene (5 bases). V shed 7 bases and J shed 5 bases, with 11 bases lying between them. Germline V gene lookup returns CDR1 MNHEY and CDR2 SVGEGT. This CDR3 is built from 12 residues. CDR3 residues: CASTPGGTEAFF. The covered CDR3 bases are TGTGCCAGCACCCCCGGGGGGACTGAA.

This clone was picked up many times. The CDR3 spells CASAGGNTGELFF. The DNA read from the CDR3 is TGTGCCAGCGCGGGGGGGAACACCGGGGAG. The chain combines TRBV2 with TRBJ2-2; the match to TRBD2 covers 8 bases. The read ends 3 residues shy of where the CDR3 ends; the end is completed using the germline J gene. CDR1 is SNHLY, CDR2 FYNNEI, per germline. This CDR3 is 13 amino acids long. Losses at the gene ends were 8 bases for V and 1 base for J; bases not matched to a gene: 0.

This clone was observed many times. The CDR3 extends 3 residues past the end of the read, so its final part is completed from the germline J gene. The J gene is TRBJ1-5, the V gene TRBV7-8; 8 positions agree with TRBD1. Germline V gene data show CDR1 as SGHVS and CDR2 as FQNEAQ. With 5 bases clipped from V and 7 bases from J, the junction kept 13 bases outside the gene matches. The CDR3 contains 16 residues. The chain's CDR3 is CASSPGGRGPGQPQHF. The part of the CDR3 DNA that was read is TGTGCCAGCAGCCCCGGGGGCAGGGGGCCAGGCCAGCCC. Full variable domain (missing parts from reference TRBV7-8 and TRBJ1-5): GAGVSQSPRYKVAKRGQDVALRCDPISGHVSLFWYQQALGQGPEFLTYFQNEAQLDKSGLPSDRFFAERPEGSVSTLKIQRTQQEDSAVYLCASSPGGRGPGQPQHFGDGTRLSIL.

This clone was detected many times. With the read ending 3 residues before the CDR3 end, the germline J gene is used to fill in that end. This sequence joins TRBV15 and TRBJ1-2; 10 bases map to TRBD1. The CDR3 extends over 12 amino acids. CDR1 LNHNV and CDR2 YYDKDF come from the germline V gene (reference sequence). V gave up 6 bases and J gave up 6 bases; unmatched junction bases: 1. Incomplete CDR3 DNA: TGTGCCACCAGAGGGACAGGGGATGGC. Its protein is CATRGTGDG. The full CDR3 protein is CATRGTGDGYTF.

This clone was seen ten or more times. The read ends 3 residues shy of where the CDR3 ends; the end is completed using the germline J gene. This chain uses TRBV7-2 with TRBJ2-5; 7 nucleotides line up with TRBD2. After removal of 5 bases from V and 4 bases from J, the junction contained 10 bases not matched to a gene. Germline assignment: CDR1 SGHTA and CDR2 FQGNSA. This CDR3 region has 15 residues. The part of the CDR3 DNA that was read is TGTGCCAGCAGCGCTCAAGGACTAGGCCCAGAGACC. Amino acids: CASSAQGLGPET. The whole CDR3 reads CASSAQGLGPETQYF. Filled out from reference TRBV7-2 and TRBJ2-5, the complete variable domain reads GAGVSQSPSNKVTEKGKDVELRCDPISGHTALYWYRQSLGQGLEFLIYFQGNSAPDKSGLPSDRFSAERTGGSVSTLTIQRTQQEDSAVYLCASSAQGLGPETQYFGPGTRLLVL.

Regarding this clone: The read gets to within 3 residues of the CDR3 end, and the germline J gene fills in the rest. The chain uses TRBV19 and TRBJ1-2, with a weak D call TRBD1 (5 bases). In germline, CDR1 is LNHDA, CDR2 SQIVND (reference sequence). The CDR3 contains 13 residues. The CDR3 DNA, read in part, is TGTGCCAGTACCCCACCAGTGGGAAGGGGT. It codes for CASTPPVGRG. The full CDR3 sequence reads CASTPPVGRGYTF.

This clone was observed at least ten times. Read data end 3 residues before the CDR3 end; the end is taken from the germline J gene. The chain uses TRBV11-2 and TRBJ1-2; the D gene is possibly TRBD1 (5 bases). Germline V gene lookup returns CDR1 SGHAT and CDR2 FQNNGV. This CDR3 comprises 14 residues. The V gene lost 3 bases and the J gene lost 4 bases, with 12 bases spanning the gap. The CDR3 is CASSFQTAPYGYTF. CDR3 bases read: TGTGCCAGCAGCTTTCAGACAGCTCCCTATGGC.

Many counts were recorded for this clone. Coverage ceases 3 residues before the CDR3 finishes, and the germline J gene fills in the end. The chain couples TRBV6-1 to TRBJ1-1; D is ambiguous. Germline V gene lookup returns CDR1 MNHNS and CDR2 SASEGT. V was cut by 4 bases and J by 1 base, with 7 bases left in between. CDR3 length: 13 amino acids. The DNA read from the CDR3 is TGTGCCAGCAGTGTGAAGGGGAACACTGAA. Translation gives CASSVKGNTE. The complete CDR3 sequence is CASSVKGNTEAFF.

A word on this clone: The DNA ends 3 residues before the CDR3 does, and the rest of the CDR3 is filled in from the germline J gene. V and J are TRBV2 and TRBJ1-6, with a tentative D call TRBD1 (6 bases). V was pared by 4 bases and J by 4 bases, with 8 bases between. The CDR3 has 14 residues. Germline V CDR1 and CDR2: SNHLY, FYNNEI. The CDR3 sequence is CASSGTEYNSPLHF. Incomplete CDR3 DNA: TGTGCCAGCAGTGGGACAGAGTATAATTCACCC.

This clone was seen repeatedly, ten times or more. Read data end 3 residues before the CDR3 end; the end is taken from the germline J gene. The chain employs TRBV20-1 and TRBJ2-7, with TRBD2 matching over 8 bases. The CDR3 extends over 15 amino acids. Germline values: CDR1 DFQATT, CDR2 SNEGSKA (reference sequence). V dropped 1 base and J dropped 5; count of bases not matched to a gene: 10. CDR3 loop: CSARVGASGGDEQYF. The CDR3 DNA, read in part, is TGCAGTGCTAGAGTCGGGGCCAGCGGGGGTGACGAG.

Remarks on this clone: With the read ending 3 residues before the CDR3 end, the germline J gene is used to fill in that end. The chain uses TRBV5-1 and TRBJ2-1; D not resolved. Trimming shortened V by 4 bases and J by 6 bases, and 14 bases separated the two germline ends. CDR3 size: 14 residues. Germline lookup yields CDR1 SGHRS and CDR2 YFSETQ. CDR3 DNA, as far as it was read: TGCGCCAGCAGCCCCCCAAGTTCTAGCAATGAG. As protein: CASSPPSSSNE. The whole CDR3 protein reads CASSPPSSSNEQFF.

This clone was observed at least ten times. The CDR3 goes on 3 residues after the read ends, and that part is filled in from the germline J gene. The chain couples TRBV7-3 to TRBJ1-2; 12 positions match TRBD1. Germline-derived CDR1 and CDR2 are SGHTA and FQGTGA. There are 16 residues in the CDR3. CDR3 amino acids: CASSSSPGQGAPGYTF. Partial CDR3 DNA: TGTGCCAGCAGCTCCTCACCGGGACAGGGGGCGCCCGGC.

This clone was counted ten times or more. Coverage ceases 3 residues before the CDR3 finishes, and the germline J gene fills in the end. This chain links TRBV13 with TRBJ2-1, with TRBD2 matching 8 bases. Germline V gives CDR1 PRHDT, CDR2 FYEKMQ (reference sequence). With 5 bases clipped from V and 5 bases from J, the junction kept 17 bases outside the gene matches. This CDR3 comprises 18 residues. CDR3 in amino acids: CASSDPWGSGAGDNEQFF. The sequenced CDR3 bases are TGTGCCAGCAGCGACCCTTGGGGGTCGGGAGCGGGAGACAATGAG.